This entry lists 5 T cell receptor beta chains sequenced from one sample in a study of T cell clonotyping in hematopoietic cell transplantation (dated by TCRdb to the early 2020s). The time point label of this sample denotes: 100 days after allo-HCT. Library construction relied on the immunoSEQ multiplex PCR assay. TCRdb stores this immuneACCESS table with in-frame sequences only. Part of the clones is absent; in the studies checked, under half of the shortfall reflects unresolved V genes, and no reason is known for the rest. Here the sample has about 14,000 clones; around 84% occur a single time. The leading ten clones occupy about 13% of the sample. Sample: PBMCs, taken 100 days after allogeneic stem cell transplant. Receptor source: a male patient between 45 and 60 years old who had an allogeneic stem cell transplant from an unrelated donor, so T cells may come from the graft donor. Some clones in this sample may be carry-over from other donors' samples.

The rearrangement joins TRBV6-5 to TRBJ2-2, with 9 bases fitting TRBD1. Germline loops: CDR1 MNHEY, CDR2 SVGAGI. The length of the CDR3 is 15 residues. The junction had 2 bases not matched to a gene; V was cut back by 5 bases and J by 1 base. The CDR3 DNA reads TGTGCCAGCAGTAGACAGGGGGTGAACACCGGGGAGCTGTTTTTT. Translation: CASSRQGVNTGELFF.

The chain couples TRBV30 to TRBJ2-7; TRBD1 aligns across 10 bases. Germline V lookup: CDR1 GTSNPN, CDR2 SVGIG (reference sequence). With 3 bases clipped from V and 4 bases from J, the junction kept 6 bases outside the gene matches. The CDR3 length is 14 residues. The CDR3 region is CAWRRTGGLYEQYF. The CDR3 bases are TGTGCCTGGAGACGGACAGGGGGGCTTTACGAGCAGTACTTC.

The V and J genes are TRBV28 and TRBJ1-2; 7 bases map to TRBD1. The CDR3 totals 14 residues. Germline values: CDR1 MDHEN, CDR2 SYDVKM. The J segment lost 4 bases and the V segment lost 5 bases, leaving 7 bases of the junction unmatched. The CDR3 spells CASSVDRSGYGYTF. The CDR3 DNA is TGTGCCAGCAGTGTGGACAGGTCCGGCTATGGCTACACCTTC.

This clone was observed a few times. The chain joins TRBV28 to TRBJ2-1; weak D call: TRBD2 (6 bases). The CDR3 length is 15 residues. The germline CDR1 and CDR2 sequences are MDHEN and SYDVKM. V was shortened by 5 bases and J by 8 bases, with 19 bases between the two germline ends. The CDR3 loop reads CASSLHGGTGYEQFF. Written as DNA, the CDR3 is TGTGCCAGCAGTCTGCACGGGGGAACGGGGTATGAGCAGTTCTTC.

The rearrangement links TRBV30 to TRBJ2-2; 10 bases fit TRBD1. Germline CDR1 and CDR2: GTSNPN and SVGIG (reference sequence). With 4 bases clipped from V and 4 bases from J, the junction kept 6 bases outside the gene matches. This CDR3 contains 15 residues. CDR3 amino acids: CAWIGDRGITGELFF. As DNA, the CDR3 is TGTGCCTGGATTGGGGACAGGGGAATCACCGGGGAGCTGTTTTTT. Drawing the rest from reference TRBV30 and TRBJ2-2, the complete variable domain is SQTIHQWPATLVQPVGSPLSLECTVEGTSNPNLYWYRQAAGRGLQLLFYSVGIGQISSEVPQNLSASRPQDRQFILSSKKLLLSDSGFYLCAWIGDRGITGELFFGEGSRLTVL.